The rows below give T cell receptor beta chains drawn from one sample of a study of blood T cell repertoires in COVID-19. Sequencing used immunoSEQ multiplex PCR; TCRdb keeps in-frame clones, though not all of them. Among fewer than 90,000 clones listed, approximately 85% were seen once. Sequencing was done on a sample of peripheral blood. These receptors originate from a man between 65 and 79 years old with acute or convalescent COVID-19. Both conserved end residues are part of each CDR3. Fields, in order: V gene, J gene, clone size, D gene, CDR3 DNA, CDR3 protein. A D gene is named only where the DNA matches it firmly. Clone size is given for some rows only: seen once, a few or many times, or a class if the clone is expanded.

TRBV10-3,TRBJ2-1,-,TRBD2,TGTGCCATCAGTGGTGGGGGGGAGAGCTCCTACAATGAGCAGTTCTTC,CAISGGGESSYNEQFF
TRBV10-3,TRBJ2-7,-,TRBD1,TGTGCCGCCGCCGCGGGACAGGGATACGAGCAGTACTTC,CAAAAGQGYEQYF
TRBV7-9,TRBJ2-1,-,TRBD1,TGTGCCAGCAGCTCCGGGACAGGGGTTTACAATGAGCAGTTCTTC,CASSSGTGVYNEQFF
TRBV19,TRBJ2-2,-,-,TGTGCCAGTAGTCCCTCCACAGGGTTGGCCGGGGAGCTGTTTTTT,CASSPSTGLAGELFF
TRBV5-1,TRBJ2-5,-,-,TGCGCCAGCAGAACACTGGGGGGGCCGCAAAAGACCCAGTACTTC,CASRTLGGPQKTQYF
TRBV25-1,TRBJ2-1,-,-,TGTGCCAGCAGTCGGCGGGTGAACTACAATGAGCAGTTCTTC,CASSRRVNYNEQFF
TRBV19,TRBJ1-3,-,-,TGTGCCAGTAACCCCGAGCGGACAGCAGGTGGAAACACCATATATTTT,CASNPERTAGGNTIYF
TRBV2,TRBJ2-1,-,TRBD2,TGTGCCATACCAGGGCCAGCGGGAGTTCTCAATGAGCAGTTCTTC,CAIPGPAGVLNEQFF
TRBV13,TRBJ2-7,-,TRBD1,TGTGCCAGCAGCCCAAGGACAGGGATCGAGCAGTACTTC,CASSPRTGIEQYF
TRBV5-1,TRBJ2-7,once,-,TGCGCCAGCAGCCACGGCGGACTTGCCGATGAGCAGTACTTC,CASSHGGLADEQYF
TRBV9,TRBJ2-5,-,TRBD2,TGTGCCAGCAGCGTAGGGGTAGCGGGGCAAGAGACCCAGTACTTC,CASSVGVAGQETQYF
TRBV6-6,TRBJ1-5,-,TRBD1,TGTGCCAGCAGTTACGGGACAGGGGAAAATCAGCCCCAGCATTTT,CASSYGTGENQPQHF
TRBV5-1,TRBJ2-7,-,-,TGCGCCAGCAGCTTGGAAGGGGCAGACGAGCAGTACTTC,CASSLEGADEQYF
TRBV7-8,TRBJ2-7,-,-,TGTGCCAGCAGGCCACAGGGTTGGGGCTACGAGCAGTACTTC,CASRPQGWGYEQYF
TRBV3-1/TRBV3-2,TRBJ2-5,-,-,TGTGCCAGCAGCCAAGTCGAGGTGGAGACCCAGTACTTC,CASSQVEVETQYF
TRBV5-1,TRBJ2-7,-,TRBD1,TGCGCCAGCAGCTTGACAGGGGGCACGTACGAGCAGTACTTC,CASSLTGGTYEQYF
TRBV12-3/TRBV12-4,TRBJ1-2,-,-,TGTGCCAGCGCTCGACAGGCCCACTATGGCTACACCTTC,CASARQAHYGYTF
TRBV19,TRBJ1-5,-,-,TGTGCCAGTAGTCTTCAGGGCTACCAGCCCCAGCATTTT,CASSLQGYQPQHF
TRBV6-6,TRBJ2-5,once,TRBD2,TGTGCCAGCAGTCGACTAGCGGGAGGATTTGAGACCCAGTACTTC,CASSRLAGGFETQYF
TRBV19,TRBJ1-4,few,-,TGTGCCAGTAGGGGGGGGGCAACTGCAACTAATGAAAAACTGTTTTTT,CASRGGATATNEKLFF
TRBV7-9,TRBJ1-1,-,-,TGTGCCAGCAGCTTATCTTTGGAAGCTTTCTTT,CASSLSLEAFF
TRBV19,TRBJ2-1,-,TRBD2,TGTGCCACCGGAGGGGCGGGAGTTGGACACAATGAGCAGTTCTTC,CATGGAGVGHNEQFF